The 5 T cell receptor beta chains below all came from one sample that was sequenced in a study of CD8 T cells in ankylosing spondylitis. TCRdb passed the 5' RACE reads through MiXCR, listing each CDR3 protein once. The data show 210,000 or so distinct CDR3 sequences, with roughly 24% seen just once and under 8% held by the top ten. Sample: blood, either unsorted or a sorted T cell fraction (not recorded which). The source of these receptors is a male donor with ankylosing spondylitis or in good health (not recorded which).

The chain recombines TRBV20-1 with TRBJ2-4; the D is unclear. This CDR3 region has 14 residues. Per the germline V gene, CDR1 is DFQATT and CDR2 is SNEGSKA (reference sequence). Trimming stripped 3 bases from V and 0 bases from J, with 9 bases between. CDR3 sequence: CSASYQLAKNIQYF. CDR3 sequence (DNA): TGCAGTGCTAGCTACCAACTAGCCAAAAACATTCAGTACTTC.

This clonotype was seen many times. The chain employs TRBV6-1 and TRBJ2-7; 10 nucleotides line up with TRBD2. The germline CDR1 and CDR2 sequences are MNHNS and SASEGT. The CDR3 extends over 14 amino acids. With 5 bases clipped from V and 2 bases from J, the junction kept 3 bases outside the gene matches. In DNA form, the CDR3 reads TGTGCCAGCAGTCCAGCGGGAGGGCCCTACGAGCAGTACTTC. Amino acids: CASSPAGGPYEQYF.

The CDR3 DNA is TGCAGCGTTGTGTCACTAGCTGACGAGCAGTACTTC. Translated: CSVVSLADEQYF. The chain employs TRBV29-1 and TRBJ2-7, with a weak D call TRBD2 (6 bases). CDR3 length: 12 amino acids. CDR1 and CDR2 (germline): SQVTM, ANQGSEA. The V end lost 4 bases, the J end lost 5 bases, and 12 bases lay between the germline ends.

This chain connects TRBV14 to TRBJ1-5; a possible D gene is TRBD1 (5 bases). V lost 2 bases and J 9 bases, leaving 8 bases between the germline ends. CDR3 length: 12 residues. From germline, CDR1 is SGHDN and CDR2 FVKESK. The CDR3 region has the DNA TGTGCCAGCAGCCAATCCGGGGGGCCCCAGCATTTT. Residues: CASSQSGGPQHF.

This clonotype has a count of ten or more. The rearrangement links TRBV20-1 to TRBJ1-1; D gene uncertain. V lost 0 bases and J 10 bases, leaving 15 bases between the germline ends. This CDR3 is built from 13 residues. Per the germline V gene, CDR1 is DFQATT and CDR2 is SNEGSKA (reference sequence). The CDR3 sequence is CSARDGHPRLAFF. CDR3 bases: TGCAGTGCTAGAGATGGGCATCCGCGTCTAGCTTTCTTT.